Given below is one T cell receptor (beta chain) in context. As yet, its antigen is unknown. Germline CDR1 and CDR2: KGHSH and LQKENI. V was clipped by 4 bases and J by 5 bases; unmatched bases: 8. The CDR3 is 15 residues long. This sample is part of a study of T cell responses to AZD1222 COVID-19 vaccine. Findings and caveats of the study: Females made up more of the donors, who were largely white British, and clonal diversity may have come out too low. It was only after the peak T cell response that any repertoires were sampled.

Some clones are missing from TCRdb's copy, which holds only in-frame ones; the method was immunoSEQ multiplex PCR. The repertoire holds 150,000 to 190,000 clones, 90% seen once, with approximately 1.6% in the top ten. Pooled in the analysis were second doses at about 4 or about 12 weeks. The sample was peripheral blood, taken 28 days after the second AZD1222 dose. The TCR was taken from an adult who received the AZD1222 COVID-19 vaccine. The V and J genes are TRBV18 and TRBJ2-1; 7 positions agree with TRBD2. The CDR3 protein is CASSQLGLGDNEQFF. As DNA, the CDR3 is TGTGCCAGCTCACAACTTGGACTAGGCGACAATGAGCAGTTCTTC.